This entry lists 11 T cell receptor beta chains sequenced from one sample in a study of somatic mutations in cytotoxic T cells in rheumatoid arthritis. The repertoire was sequenced with immunoSEQ multiplex PCR; TCRdb's copy has only in-frame clones and lacks some. This sample has roughly 14,000 clones; around nine tenths occur once, and the top ten carry 15% to 20%. Source material: CD4+ T cells sorted from blood. The receptors stem from a man aged 70 or older with rheumatoid arthritis.

V and J are TRBV5-4 and TRBJ2-6; 9 nucleotides line up with TRBD1. This CDR3 spans 20 amino acids. Germline loops: CDR1 SGHNT, CDR2 YYREEE (reference sequence). J lost 3 bases, V lost 0 bases, and 13 bases had no gene match. CDR3 DNA: TGTGCCAGCAGCTTGGTGAGAGTGGGACAGGGTTCGGGTGGGGCCAACGTCCTGACTTTC. Its translation is CASSLVRVGQGSGGANVLTF.

The gene calls are TRBV4-2 and TRBJ1-3; D ambiguous. The germline CDR1 and CDR2 sequences are LGHNA and YNFKEQ. Trimming took off 1 base at V and 3 bases at J, with 16 bases between the two ends. This CDR3 region has 17 residues. The CDR3 protein is CASSQVGAGAVGNTIYF. The DNA of the CDR3 is TGTGCCAGCAGCCAAGTGGGAGCGGGAGCTGTTGGAAACACCATATATTTT.

The gene calls are TRBV7-9 and TRBJ2-3, with 8 bases matching TRBD1. J gave up 3 bases and V 5 bases, and 7 bases lay outside the gene matches. Germline lookup yields CDR1 SEHNR and CDR2 FQNEAQ (reference sequence). This CDR3 is 15 amino acids long. CDR3 sequence reads: CASSAGQGITDTQYF. CDR3 nucleotides: TGTGCCAGCAGCGCCGGACAGGGAATAACAGATACGCAGTATTTT.

The rearrangement links TRBV4-2 to TRBJ1-5, with TRBD1 matching over 8 bases. Germline values: CDR1 LGHNA, CDR2 YNFKEQ. V lost 1 base, J lost 4 bases, and 9 bases stayed unmatched. The CDR3 spans 17 residues. This CDR3 is CASSQARGQERNQPQHF. In DNA, the CDR3 is TGTGCCAGCAGCCAAGCCAGGGGGCAGGAACGGAATCAGCCCCAGCATTTT.

The chain combines TRBV4-2 with TRBJ2-2; TRBD1 matches 8 bases. CDR3 size: 17 residues. Germline lookup yields CDR1 LGHNA and CDR2 YNFKEQ. V lost 1 base and J lost 2; bases outside the gene matches: 6. The CDR3: CASSQVQGDGNTGELFF. DNA of the CDR3: TGTGCCAGCAGCCAAGTACAGGGGGACGGAAACACCGGGGAGCTGTTTTTT.

As to this clone: Other DNA sequences in the same sample also yield this CDR3. The V gene is TRBV19, the J gene TRBJ2-5; 12 positions match TRBD2. Germline CDR1 LNHDA, CDR2 SQIVND (reference sequence). The CDR3 extends over 16 amino acids. The trim removed 5 bases at V and 0 bases at J, leaving 4 bases unmatched. The CDR3 loop is CASSPGLAGYQETQYF. In DNA, the CDR3 is TGTGCCAGTAGTCCCGGACTAGCGGGATACCAAGAGACCCAGTACTTC.

This clone was recorded only once. This chain's CDR3 is CASSEGTGDGYTF. CDR3 in DNA: TGTGCCAGCAGTGAGGGGACAGGGGATGGCTACACCTTC. This chain connects TRBV6-1 to TRBJ1-2; 10 nucleotides align to TRBD1. Per germline, CDR1 MNHNS and CDR2 SASEGT. Losses at the gene ends were 3 bases for V and 6 bases for J; bases not matched to a gene: 1. This CDR3 spans 13 amino acids.

The chain couples TRBV2 to TRBJ2-7; 11 positions match TRBD1. Per germline, CDR1 SNHLY and CDR2 FYNNEI. CDR3 length equals 14 residues. J lost 2 bases, V lost 7 bases, and 4 bases had no gene match. CDR3 sequence: CASKGTGGTYEQYF. As DNA, the CDR3 is TGTGCCAGCAAAGGGACAGGGGGTACCTACGAGCAGTACTTC.

The V call is TRBV6-5, the J call TRBJ1-6; D may be TRBD1 (5 bases). CDR1 and CDR2 from the germline V gene are MNHEY and SVGAGI. The CDR3 has 14 residues. With 6 bases removed from V and 8 bases from J, the gap between germline ends came to 14 bases. CDR3 coding DNA: TGTGCCAGCAGGAACGGGGGGGATGATTCACCCCTCCACTTT. This encodes CASRNGGDDSPLHF.

The chain's CDR3 is CAISESPDRGNQPQHF. The CDR3 nucleotides read TGTGCCATCAGTGAGTCGCCGGACAGGGGGAATCAGCCCCAGCATTTT. The gene calls are TRBV10-3 and TRBJ1-5, with TRBD1 matching 10 bases. This CDR3 comprises 16 residues. J gave up 4 bases and V 0 bases, and 3 bases lay outside the gene matches. The germline CDR1 and CDR2 sequences are ENHRY and SYGVKD.

This CDR3 is CASSLVAGGNSGANVLTF. The CDR3 nucleotides are TGCGCCAGCAGCTTGGTGGCTGGCGGAAACTCTGGGGCCAACGTCCTGACTTTC. V gene TRBV5-1 combines with J gene TRBJ2-6; D gene ambiguous. Trimming stripped 0 bases from V and 0 bases from J, with 13 bases between. Germline V CDR1 and CDR2: SGHRS, YFSETQ. The CDR3 extends over 18 amino acids.